A single sample is the source of the 31 T cell receptor beta chains below, sequenced in a study of T cell repertoires in cytomegalovirus infection. TCRdb re-called the reads through MiXCR, storing one row per CDR3 protein. The sample lists approximately 750,000 distinct CDR3 sequences, roughly 36% occurring once. Material: PBMCs. The receptors come from a human donor in good health (CMV status not recorded). Some clones in this sample may be carry-over from other donors' samples.

This clonotype was picked up many times. This sequence joins TRBV7-2 and TRBJ1-5; the D gene is possibly TRBD1 (5 bases). V lost 4 bases and J 6 bases, leaving 10 bases between the germline ends. CDR1 and CDR2 from the germline V gene are SGHTA and FQGNSA. CDR3 length: 13 residues. CDR3 DNA sequence: TGTGCCAGCAGCTCGCAGGGAGGTCAGCCCCAGCATTTT. Protein sequence: CASSSQGGQPQHF.

This clonotype came up many times. The chain couples TRBV7-8 to TRBJ2-7, with 9 bases identical to TRBD2. CDR3 length equals 15 residues. Germline V gives CDR1 SGHVS, CDR2 FQNEAQ. Trimming cost V 5 bases and J 2 bases; bases outside gene matches: 7. The CDR3, as DNA: TGTGCCAGCAGCCTAAGTCCTAGCGGGGCCTACGAGCAGTACTTC. It encodes CASSLSPSGAYEQYF.

The V call is TRBV12-3 or TRBV12-4, the J call TRBJ1-2, with D tentatively TRBD1 (5 bases). CDR3 size: 14 residues. Deletions cut 6 bases from V and 8 bases from J, with 19 bases between. CDR3 amino acids: CASSPGGQIGGYTF. CDR3 in DNA: TGTGCCAGCAGCCCCGGGGGTCAGATAGGCGGCTACACCTTC.

V gene TRBV19 combines with J gene TRBJ2-7; weak D call: TRBD2 (6 bases). The CDR3 has 14 residues. V was pared by 1 base and J by 6 bases, with 13 bases between. CDR1 is LNHDA, CDR2 SQIVND, per germline (reference sequence). The CDR3 region has the DNA TGTGCCAGTAGTATAGTAGCGGCAGGAGGCGAGCAGTACTTC. Translation gives CASSIVAAGGEQYF.

A word on this clonotype: The junction departs from the called germline gene at one end, perhaps through a read error. V usage is TRBV18 and J usage is TRBJ1-5; possibly TRBD1 for D (5 bases). The V gene's germline CDR1 is KGHSH and CDR2 LQKENI. This CDR3 comprises 14 residues. The CDR3 bases are TGTGCCAGCTCACCTACAGGCGGCAATCAGACCCCTACTTTT. Protein product: CASSPTGGNQTPTF.

V and J are TRBV3-1 and TRBJ1-5; 11 positions agree with TRBD1. Germline trimming cut 3 bases from V and 6 bases from J; bases unmatched to any gene: 7. Looked up from germline, CDR1 is LGHDT and CDR2 is YNNKEL (reference sequence). The CDR3 consists of 16 residues. The CDR3: CASSHGQGATGQPQHF. CDR3 DNA sequence: TGTGCCAGCAGCCACGGACAGGGGGCCACGGGTCAGCCCCAGCATTTT.

The chain couples TRBV6-6 to TRBJ1-2, with 10 bases aligning to TRBD1. The CDR3 runs 15 residues. The ends lost 6 bases at V and 4 bases at J; junction bases unmatched: 8. Germline V gene data show CDR1 as MNHNY and CDR2 as SVGAGI (reference sequence). The CDR3 DNA follows: TGTGCCAGCAGAGGTCCCGGGACAGGGGCCTATGGCTACACCTTC. Translation gives CASRGPGTGAYGYTF.

J is TRBJ2-2 and V is TRBV6-8, with TRBD1 identical over 9 bases. The CDR3 covers 17 residues. V shed 7 bases, J shed 1 base, and the junction held 10 bases outside the gene matches. CDR1 is MNHGY, CDR2 SAAAGT, per germline. CDR3 in DNA: TGTGCCAGCATCCCTAGGAGGGACAGGGTGAACACCGGGGAGCTGTTTTTT. This codes for CASIPRRDRVNTGELFF.

J is TRBJ2-5 and V is TRBV7-7; 8 positions agree with TRBD2. The CDR3 totals 14 residues. Germline V CDR1 and CDR2: SSHAT, FNYEAQ (reference sequence). The CDR3 bases are TGTGCTAGCGCCCCCGGGGGGGCGTTGGAGACCCAGTACTTC. The encoded protein is CASAPGGALETQYF.

In regard to this clonotype: A junction boundary mismatches the germline segment, possibly from a read error. V is TRBV5-3 and J is TRBJ2-3; the match to TRBD1 covers 7 bases. TRBV5-3 is identified as an open reading frame with a role that is uncertain. There are 14 residues in the CDR3. The CDR3 region is CASSPGTASYTKYF. CDR3 nucleotides: TGTGCCAGCAGCCCGGGGACAGCGAGCTATACGAAGTATTTT.

This clonotype came up a few times. DNA for the CDR3: TGTGCCAGCAGTTTAGTTGTTCGTGTCCGGGGTCAGAACACTGAAGCTTTCTTT. It is translated as CASSLVVRVRGQNTEAFF. This chain joins TRBV12-3 or TRBV12-4 and TRBJ1-1; D unclear. Trimming removed 1 base at V and 1 base at J, with 19 bases between. The CDR3 consists of 18 residues.

This clonotype occurred a few times. The chain links TRBV28 to TRBJ1-2; 9 nucleotides align to TRBD1. CDR1 is MDHEN and CDR2 is SYDVKM in the germline V gene. J was trimmed by 6 bases and V by 5 bases; bases with no gene match: 10. The CDR3 covers 15 residues. CDR3 in amino acids: CASSPLHRGRNGYTF. The CDR3 DNA reads TGTGCCAGCAGTCCGCTACACAGGGGGCGTAATGGCTACACCTTC.

This clonotype was counted a few times. This chain links TRBV5-6 with TRBJ1-1, with D perhaps TRBD1 (6 bases). The CDR3 spans 14 residues. Germline V gene data show CDR1 as SGHDT and CDR2 as YYEEEE. Trimming took 6 bases from V and 4 from J, leaving 16 bases between them. CDR3 region: CASIPQGRVTEAFF. CDR3 in DNA: TGTGCCAGCATTCCACAGGGTAGGGTCACTGAAGCTTTCTTT.

V gene TRBV6-5 combines with J gene TRBJ1-2, with no clear D. CDR1 MNHEY and CDR2 SVGAGI come from the germline V gene. V was cut by 6 bases and J by 5 bases, with 13 bases left in between. The CDR3 spans 13 residues. The CDR3 spells CASRQTGIYGYTF. CDR3 bases: TGTGCCAGCAGGCAGACGGGCATTTATGGCTACACCTTC.

This clonotype was seen more than once but under ten times. The rearrangement links TRBV27 to TRBJ1-2, with 10 bases aligning to TRBD1. From germline, CDR1 is MNHEY and CDR2 SMNVEV (reference sequence). This CDR3 is 13 amino acids long. V shed 6 bases, J shed 8 bases, and the junction held 6 bases outside the gene matches. The CDR3 DNA reads TGTGCCAGCAGGCTGGGACAGGGGCAGGGCTACACCTTC. Its protein is CASRLGQGQGYTF.

The V and J genes are TRBV2 and TRBJ2-1, with D unclear. V gave up 6 bases and J gave up 6 bases, with 15 bases separating them. Germline assignment: CDR1 SNHLY and CDR2 FYNNEI. The length of the CDR3 is 14 residues. The CDR3 here is CASRVWGSFNEQFF. The CDR3 DNA reads TGTGCCAGCAGGGTTTGGGGATCTTTCAATGAGCAGTTCTTC. Variable domain in full (rest from reference TRBV2 and TRBJ2-1): EPEVTQTPSHQVTQMGQEVILRCVPISNHLYFYWYRQILGQKVEFLVSFYNNEISEKSEIFDDQFSVERPDGSNFTLKIRSTKLEDSAMYFCASRVWGSFNEQFFGPGTRLTVL.

This clonotype was counted only a few times. V gene TRBV7-9 combines with J gene TRBJ2-2; 10 bases match TRBD1. Unmatched junction bases numbered 4, after V lost 4 bases and J lost 2 bases. CDR1 SEHNR and CDR2 FQNEAQ come from the germline V gene (reference sequence). CDR3 length equals 16 residues. CDR3 DNA sequence: TGTGCCAGCAGCTCGGACAGGGGGATTAACACCGGGGAGCTGTTTTTT. Translated, it gives CASSSDRGINTGELFF. Full variable domain (rest looked up from reference TRBV7-9 and TRBJ2-2): DTGVSQNPRHKITKRGQNVTFRCDPISEHNRLYWYRQTLGQGPEFLTYFQNEAQLEKSRLLSDRFSAERPKGSFSTLEIQRTEQGDSAMYLCASSSDRGINTGELFFGEGSRLTVL.

This chain uses TRBV29-1 with TRBJ2-7; D tentatively reads TRBD1 or TRBD2 (5 bases each). CDR1 and CDR2 (germline): SQVTM, ANQGSEA. The CDR3 extends over 10 amino acids. The V and J ends lost 4 bases and 6 bases respectively, with 7 bases between them. The CDR3 coding sequence is TGCAGCGTTGGGGACGGCGAGCAGTACTTC. Protein sequence: CSVGDGEQYF.

This clonotype turned up a few times. The gene calls are TRBV7-9 and TRBJ1-5; 7 positions agree with TRBD1. Per the germline V gene, CDR1 is SEHNR and CDR2 is FQNEAQ (reference sequence). CDR3 length equals 16 residues. The ends lost 5 bases at V and 0 bases at J; junction bases unmatched: 7. CDR3: CASSLTGTDSNQPQHF. CDR3 nucleotides: TGTGCCAGCAGCCTTACCGGGACAGATAGCAATCAGCCCCAGCATTTT. Full variable domain (rest looked up from reference TRBV7-9 and TRBJ1-5): DTGVSQNPRHKITKRGQNVTFRCDPISEHNRLYWYRQTLGQGPEFLTYFQNEAQLEKSRLLSDRFSAERPKGSFSTLEIQRTEQGDSAMYLCASSLTGTDSNQPQHFGDGTRLSIL.

The chain has TRBV28 and TRBJ2-3, with D tentatively TRBD1 or TRBD2 (7 bases each). Germline V gives CDR1 MDHEN, CDR2 SYDVKM. Trimming took off 5 bases at V and 3 bases at J, with 15 bases between the two ends. The CDR3 has 15 amino acids. CDR3 DNA: TGTGCCAGCAGTGTTGCCAGGGGGGGAACAGATACGCAGTATTTT. Its protein product is CASSVARGGTDTQYF.

The J gene is TRBJ2-5, the V gene TRBV29-1; D remains ambiguous. Trimming pared 3 bases from V and 2 bases from J, leaving 7 bases between. The V gene's germline CDR1 is SQVTM and CDR2 ANQGSEA. This CDR3 has 12 amino acids. CDR3 in amino acids: CSVEFRQETQYF. CDR3 DNA: TGCAGCGTTGAGTTCAGGCAAGAGACCCAGTACTTC.

The rearrangement joins TRBV6-1 to TRBJ2-6, with a weak D call TRBD1 (6 bases). V lost 9 bases to trimming and J lost 2 bases, with 11 bases between them. Per the germline V gene, CDR1 is MNHNS and CDR2 is SASEGT. This CDR3 comprises 14 residues. CDR3 sequence (DNA): TGTGCCAGTAGCAGGGGAACTGGGGCCAACGTCCTGACTTTC. Translation: CASSRGTGANVLTF.

This chain links TRBV7-6 with TRBJ1-1, with D unclear. Germline-derived CDR1 and CDR2 are SGHVS and FNYEAQ. V was pared by 2 bases and J by 3 bases, with 10 bases between. This CDR3 has 14 residues. Here the CDR3 DNA reads TGTGCCAGCAGCTTATATGGGCGAGACACTGAAGCTTTCTTT. Translation gives CASSLYGRDTEAFF.

V usage is TRBV6-2 or TRBV6-3 and J usage is TRBJ2-1; D is perhaps TRBD2 (5 bases). This CDR3 spans 16 amino acids. V was clipped by 2 bases and J by 9 bases, with 20 bases between them. In germline, CDR1 is MNHEY, CDR2 SVGEGT. DNA of the CDR3: TGTGCCAGCAGTTACGAAGAGGGATTTCGGTATAGTGAGCAGTTCTTC. Residues: CASSYEEGFRYSEQFF.

This clonotype was seen just once. This chain joins TRBV6-6 and TRBJ2-1, with TRBD2 matching over 9 bases. This CDR3 is built from 13 residues. Germline V gene sequence: CDR1 MNHNY, CDR2 SVGAGI (reference sequence). The ends lost 6 bases at V and 5 bases at J; junction bases unmatched: 2. The CDR3 protein is CASRGTSNNEQFF. As DNA, the CDR3 is TGTGCCAGCAGGGGGACTAGCAACAATGAGCAGTTCTTC.

This clonotype has a count of ten or more. V and J are TRBV28 and TRBJ2-5; D remains unclear. The CDR3 totals 13 residues. V was cut by 6 bases and J by 4 bases, with 12 bases left in between. From germline, CDR1 is MDHEN and CDR2 SYDVKM. The CDR3 coding sequence is TGTGCCAGCAGCATAACCGCACGAGAGACCCAGTACTTC. Its translation is CASSITARETQYF.

This clonotype was counted many times. This chain links TRBV7-6 with TRBJ2-5, with D possibly TRBD2 on 5 matching bases. Deletions cut 6 bases from V and 10 bases from J, with 21 bases between. Germline V gene lookup returns CDR1 SGHVS and CDR2 FNYEAQ. CDR3 size: 14 residues. The CDR3 loop is CASSLAGVLKDQYF. CDR3 DNA sequence: TGTGCCAGCAGTCTTGCCGGGGTGTTAAAGGACCAGTACTTC.

The chain uses TRBV7-2 and TRBJ2-2; tentative D call: TRBD2 (6 bases). Per the germline V gene, CDR1 is SGHTA and CDR2 is FQGNSA. This CDR3 contains 15 residues. Between the trimmed V and J ends, which lost 5 bases and 1 base, there was a span of 11 bases. CDR3 bases: TGTGCCAGCAGCGTAGGCGGGGAGAACACCGGGGAGCTGTTTTTT. This sequence encodes CASSVGGENTGELFF.

The chain employs TRBV7-8 and TRBJ1-6; D not resolved. Germline V CDR1 and CDR2: SGHVS, FQNEAQ. The CDR3 is made up of 16 amino acids. The V gene lost 4 bases and the J gene lost 0 bases, with 10 bases spanning the gap. The CDR3 bases are TGTGCCAGCAGCTCGCTATTGAGCTCCTATAATTCACCCCTCCACTTT. Translation gives CASSSLLSSYNSPLHF.

The chain combines TRBV29-1 with TRBJ2-3; 7 positions agree with TRBD2. Trimming at V came to 4 bases and at J to 0 bases, leaving 1 base not matched to a gene. This CDR3 has 13 amino acids. CDR1 SQVTM and CDR2 ANQGSEA come from the germline V gene. The CDR3 protein is CSVVSGSTDTQYF. CDR3 DNA: TGCAGCGTTGTTAGCGGGAGCACAGATACGCAGTATTTT.

This clonotype showed up many times. The J gene is TRBJ1-1, the V gene TRBV28; 8 bases map to TRBD1. Trimming at V came to 5 bases and at J to 5 bases, leaving 7 bases not matched to a gene. Germline-derived CDR1 and CDR2 are MDHEN and SYDVKM. This CDR3 has 14 amino acids. CDR3 sequence (DNA): TGTGCCAGCAGTACCGCAGGGGGCTGGACTGAAGCTTTCTTT. This gives the protein CASSTAGGWTEAFF.